The clone carrying this TCR beta chain was seen once. This specimen comes from a study of blood T cell repertoires in COVID-19. Study-level information: PBMCs, B-cell-depleted T cells, or T cells were the source of the cDNA or gDNA that made up the material.

V gave up 0 bases and J gave up 5 bases; unmatched junction bases: 6. CDR1 is GTSNPN and CDR2 is SVGIG in the germline V gene (reference sequence). The CDR3 loop spans 14 amino acids. The assay was immunoSEQ multiplex PCR, and TCRdb's table has in-frame clones only and misses some. The table shows about 360,000 clones, with 86% occurring only once. This chain uses TRBV30 with TRBJ2-7; 8 bases are shared with TRBD1. This receptor was obtained from a woman aged 55 to 70 with COVID-19, enrolled during active disease. The sample consisted of peripheral blood. CDR3 DNA sequence: TGTGCCTGGAGTGTGGGGACAGGAGAGGACGAGCAGTACTTC. Translation gives CAWSVGTGEDEQYF.